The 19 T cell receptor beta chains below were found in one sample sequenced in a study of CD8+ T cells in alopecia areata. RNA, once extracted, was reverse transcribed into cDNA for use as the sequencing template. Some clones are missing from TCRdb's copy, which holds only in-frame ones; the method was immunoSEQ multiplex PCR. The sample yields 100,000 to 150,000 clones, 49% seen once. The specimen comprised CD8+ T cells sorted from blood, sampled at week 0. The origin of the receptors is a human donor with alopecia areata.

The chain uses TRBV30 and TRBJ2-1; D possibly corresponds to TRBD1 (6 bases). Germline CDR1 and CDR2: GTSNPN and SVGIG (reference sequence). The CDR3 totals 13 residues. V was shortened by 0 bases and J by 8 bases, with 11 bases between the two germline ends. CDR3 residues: CAWSVQGGDEQFF. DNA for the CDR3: TGTGCCTGGAGTGTACAGGGCGGCGATGAGCAGTTCTTC.

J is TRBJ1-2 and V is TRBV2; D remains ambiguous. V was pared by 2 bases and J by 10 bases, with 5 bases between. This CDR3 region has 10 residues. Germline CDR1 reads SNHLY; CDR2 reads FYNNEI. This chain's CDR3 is CASSENAYTF. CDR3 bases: TGTGCCAGCAGTGAAAACGCCTACACCTTC.

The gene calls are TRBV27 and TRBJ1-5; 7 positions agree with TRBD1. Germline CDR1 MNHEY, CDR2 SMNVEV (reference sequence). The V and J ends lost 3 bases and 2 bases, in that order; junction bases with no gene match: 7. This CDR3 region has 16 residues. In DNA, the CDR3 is TGTGCCAGCAGTTTTCAGGGGGGGATAGGCAATCAGCCCCAGCATTTT. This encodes CASSFQGGIGNQPQHF.

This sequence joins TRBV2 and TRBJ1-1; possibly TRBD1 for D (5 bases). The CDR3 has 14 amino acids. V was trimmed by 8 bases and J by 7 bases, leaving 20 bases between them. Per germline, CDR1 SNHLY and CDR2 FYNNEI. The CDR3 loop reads CASGGEGGPNEAFF. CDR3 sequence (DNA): TGTGCCAGCGGGGGAGAGGGCGGTCCCAATGAAGCTTTCTTT.

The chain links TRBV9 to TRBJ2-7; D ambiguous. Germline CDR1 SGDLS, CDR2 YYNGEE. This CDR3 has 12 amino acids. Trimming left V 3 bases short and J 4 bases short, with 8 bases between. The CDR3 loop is CASSDDGYEQYF. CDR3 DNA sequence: TGTGCCAGCAGCGACGACGGTTACGAGCAGTACTTC.

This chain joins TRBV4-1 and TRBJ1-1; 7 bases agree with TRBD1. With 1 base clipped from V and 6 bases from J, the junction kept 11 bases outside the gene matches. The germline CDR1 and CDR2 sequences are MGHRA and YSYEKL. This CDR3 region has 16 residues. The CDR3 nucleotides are TGCGCCAGCAGCCAAGGGGACAGAAATATTGCCTCTGAAGCTTTCTTT. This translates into CASSQGDRNIASEAFF.

The chain's CDR3 is CAWSMGLAGTDTQYF. For the CDR3, the DNA is TGTGCCTGGAGTATGGGACTAGCGGGGACAGATACGCAGTATTTT. The V and J genes are TRBV30 and TRBJ2-3; TRBD2 matches at 13 bases. The CDR3 has 15 residues. CDR1 is GTSNPN and CDR2 is SVGIG in the germline V gene (reference sequence). The trim removed 2 bases at V and 3 bases at J, leaving 2 bases unmatched.

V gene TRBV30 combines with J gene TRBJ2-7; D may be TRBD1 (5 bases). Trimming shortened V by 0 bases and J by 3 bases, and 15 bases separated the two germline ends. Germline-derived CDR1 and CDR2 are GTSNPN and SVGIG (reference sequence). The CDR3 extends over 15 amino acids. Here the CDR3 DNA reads TGTGCCTGGAGTGTCGGGCAGGGAAGATACTACGAGCAGTACTTC. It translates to CAWSVGQGRYYEQYF. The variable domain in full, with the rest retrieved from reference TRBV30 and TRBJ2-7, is SQTIHQWPATLVQPVGSPLSLECTVEGTSNPNLYWYRQAAGRGLQLLFYSVGIGQISSEVPQNLSASRPQDRQFILSSKKLLLSDSGFYLCAWSVGQGRYYEQYFGPGTRLTVT.

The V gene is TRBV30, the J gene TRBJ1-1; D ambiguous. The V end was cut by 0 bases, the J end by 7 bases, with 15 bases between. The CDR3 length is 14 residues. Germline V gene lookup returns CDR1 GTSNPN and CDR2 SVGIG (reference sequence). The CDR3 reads CAWSVIAETREAFF. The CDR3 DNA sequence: TGTGCCTGGAGTGTAATAGCGGAGACCCGTGAAGCTTTCTTT.

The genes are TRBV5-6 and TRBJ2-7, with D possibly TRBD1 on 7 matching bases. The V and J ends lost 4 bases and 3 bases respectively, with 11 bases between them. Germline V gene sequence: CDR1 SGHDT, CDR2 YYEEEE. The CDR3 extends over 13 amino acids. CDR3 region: CASSAGQRYEQYF. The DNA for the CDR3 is TGTGCCAGCAGCGCGGGACAGCGCTACGAGCAGTACTTC.

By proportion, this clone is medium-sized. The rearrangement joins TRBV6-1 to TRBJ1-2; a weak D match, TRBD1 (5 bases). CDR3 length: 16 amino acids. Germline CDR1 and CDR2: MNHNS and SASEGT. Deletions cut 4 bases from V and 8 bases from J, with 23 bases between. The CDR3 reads CASSVRPTGTAGGYTF. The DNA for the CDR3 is TGTGCCAGCAGTGTTCGTCCTACCGGGACCGCCGGCGGCTACACCTTC.

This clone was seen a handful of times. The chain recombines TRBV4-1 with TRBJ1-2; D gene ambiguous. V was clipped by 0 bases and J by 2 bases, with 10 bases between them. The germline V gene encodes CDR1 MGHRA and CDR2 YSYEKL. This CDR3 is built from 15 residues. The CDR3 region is CASSQDHPLNYGYTF. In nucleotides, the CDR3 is TGCGCCAGCAGCCAAGATCACCCGTTGAACTATGGCTACACCTTC.

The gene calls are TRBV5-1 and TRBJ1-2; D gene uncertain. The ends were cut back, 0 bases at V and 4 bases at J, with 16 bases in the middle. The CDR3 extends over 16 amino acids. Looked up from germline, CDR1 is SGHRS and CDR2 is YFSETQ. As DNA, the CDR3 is TGCGCCAGCAGCTTGGGGTCAGCACATCCCCTCTATGGCTACACCTTC. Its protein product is CASSLGSAHPLYGYTF. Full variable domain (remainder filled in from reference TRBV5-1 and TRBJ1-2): KAGVTQTPRYLIKTRGQQVTLSCSPISGHRSVSWYQQTPGQGLQFLFEYFSETQRNKGNFPGRFSGRQFSNSRSEMNVSTLELGDSALYLCASSLGSAHPLYGYTFGSGTRLTVV.

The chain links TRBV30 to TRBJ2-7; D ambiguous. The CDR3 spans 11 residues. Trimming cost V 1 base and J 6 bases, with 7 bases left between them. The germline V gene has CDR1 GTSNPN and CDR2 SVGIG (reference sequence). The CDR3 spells CAWSGSTEQYF. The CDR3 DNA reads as TGTGCCTGGAGTGGGAGTACCGAGCAGTACTTC.

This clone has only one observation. The CDR3 loop reads CASNFGDADTGELFF. Here the CDR3 DNA reads TGTGCCAGCAACTTCGGGGATGCGGACACCGGGGAGCTGTTTTTT. This rearrangement joins TRBV9 to TRBJ2-2; D possibly corresponds to TRBD2 (5 bases). The CDR3 is 15 residues long. Germline V gene data show CDR1 as SGDLS and CDR2 as YYNGEE. The V and J ends lost 6 bases and 3 bases respectively, with 15 bases between them.

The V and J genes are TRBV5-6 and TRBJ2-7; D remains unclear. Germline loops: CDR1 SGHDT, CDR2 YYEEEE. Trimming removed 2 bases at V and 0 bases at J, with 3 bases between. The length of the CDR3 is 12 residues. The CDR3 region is CASSFDSYEQYF. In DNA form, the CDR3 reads TGTGCCAGCAGCTTTGACTCCTACGAGCAGTACTTC.

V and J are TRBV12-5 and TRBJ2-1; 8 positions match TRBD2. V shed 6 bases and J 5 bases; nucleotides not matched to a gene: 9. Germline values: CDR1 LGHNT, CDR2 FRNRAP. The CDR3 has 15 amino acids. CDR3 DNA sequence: TGTGCTAGTGGATCCCGGTTGCGGGGGGACAATGAGCAGTTCTTC. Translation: CASGSRLRGDNEQFF.

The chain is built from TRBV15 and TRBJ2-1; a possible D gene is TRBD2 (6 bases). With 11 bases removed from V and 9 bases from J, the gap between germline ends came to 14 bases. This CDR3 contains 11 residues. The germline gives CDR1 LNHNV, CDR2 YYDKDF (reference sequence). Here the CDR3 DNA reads TGTGCCGCGGGATCCGGTGGTGAGCAGTTCTTC. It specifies CAAGSGGEQFF.

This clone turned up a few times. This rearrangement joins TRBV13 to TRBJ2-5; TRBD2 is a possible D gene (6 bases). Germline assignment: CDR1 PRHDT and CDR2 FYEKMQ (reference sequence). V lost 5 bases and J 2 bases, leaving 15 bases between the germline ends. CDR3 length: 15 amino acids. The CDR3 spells CASSPWGELQETQYF. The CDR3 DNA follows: TGTGCCAGCAGCCCGTGGGGGGAGTTGCAAGAGACCCAGTACTTC.